This T cell receptor beta chain came from a study of CD8 T cells in ankylosing spondylitis. TCRdb re-analysed the 5' RACE reads in MiXCR, keeping a single row per CDR3 protein. Found here are roughly 230,000 distinct CDR3 sequences, roughly 8.2% of them singletons; the top ten hold approximately 4.8%. Study observations and caveats: Certain motif variants had earlier appeared in reactive arthritis synovial fluid and blood. In ankylosing spondylitis patients, matched synovial fluid reportedly showed significant enrichment of disease-linked clones.

With 3 bases removed from V and 10 bases from J, the gap between germline ends came to 19 bases. The germline gives CDR1 GTSNPN, CDR2 SVGIG (reference sequence). The CDR3 runs 15 residues. This clonotype was counted ten times or more. The target antigen is unknown. The TCR originated in a female donor with ankylosing spondylitis or in good health (not recorded which). The chain couples TRBV30 to TRBJ1-6; no reliable D call. Sequencing was carried out using blood, either unsorted or a sorted T cell fraction (not recorded which). CDR3 in DNA: TGTGCCTGGAGAATGGTAATCCTTCGAGACTCACCCCTCCACTTT. Translation gives CAWRMVILRDSPLHF.